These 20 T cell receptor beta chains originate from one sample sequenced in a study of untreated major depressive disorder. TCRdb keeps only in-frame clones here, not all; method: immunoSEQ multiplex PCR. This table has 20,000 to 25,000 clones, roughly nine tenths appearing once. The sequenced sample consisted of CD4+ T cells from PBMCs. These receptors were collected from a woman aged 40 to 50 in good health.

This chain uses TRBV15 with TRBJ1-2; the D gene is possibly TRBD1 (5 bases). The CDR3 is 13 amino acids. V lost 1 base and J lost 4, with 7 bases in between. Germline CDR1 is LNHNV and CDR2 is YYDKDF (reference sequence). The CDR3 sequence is CATSRVGTYGYTF. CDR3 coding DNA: TGTGCCACCAGCAGAGTCGGGACCTATGGCTACACCTTC.

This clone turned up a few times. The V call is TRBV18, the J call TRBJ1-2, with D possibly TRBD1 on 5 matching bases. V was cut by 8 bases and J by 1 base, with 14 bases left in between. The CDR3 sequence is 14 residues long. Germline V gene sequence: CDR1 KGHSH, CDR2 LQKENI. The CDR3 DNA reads TGTGCCAGCACCCGCGGGGCCAATAACTATGGCTACACCTTC. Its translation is CASTRGANNYGYTF.

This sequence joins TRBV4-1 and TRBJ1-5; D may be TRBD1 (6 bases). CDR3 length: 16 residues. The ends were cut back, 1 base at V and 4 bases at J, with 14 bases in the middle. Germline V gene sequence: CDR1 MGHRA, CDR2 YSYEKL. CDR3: CASSQGREGVNQPQHF. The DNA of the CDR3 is TGCGCCAGCAGCCAAGGGAGGGAGGGGGTAAATCAGCCCCAGCATTTT.

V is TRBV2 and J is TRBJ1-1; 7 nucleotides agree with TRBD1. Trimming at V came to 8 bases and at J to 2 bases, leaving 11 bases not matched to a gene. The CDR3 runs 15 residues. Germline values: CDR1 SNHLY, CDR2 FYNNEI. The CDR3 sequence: CASSSKGGFNTEAFF. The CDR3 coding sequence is TGTGCCAGCTCGTCAAAAGGGGGCTTTAACACTGAAGCTTTCTTT.

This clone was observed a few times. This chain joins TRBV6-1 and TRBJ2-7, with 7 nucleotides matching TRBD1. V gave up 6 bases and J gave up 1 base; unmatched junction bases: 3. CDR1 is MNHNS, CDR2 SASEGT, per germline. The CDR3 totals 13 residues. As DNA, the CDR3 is TGTGCCAGCAGGGGACAGAATTCCTACGAGCAGTACTTC. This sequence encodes CASRGQNSYEQYF.

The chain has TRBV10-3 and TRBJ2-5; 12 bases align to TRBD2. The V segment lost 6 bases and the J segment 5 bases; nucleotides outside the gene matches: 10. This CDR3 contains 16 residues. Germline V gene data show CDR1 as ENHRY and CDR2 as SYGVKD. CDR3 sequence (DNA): TGTGCCATCAGCAGGACTAGCGGGAATCTTATCGAGACCCAGTACTTC. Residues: CAISRTSGNLIETQYF.

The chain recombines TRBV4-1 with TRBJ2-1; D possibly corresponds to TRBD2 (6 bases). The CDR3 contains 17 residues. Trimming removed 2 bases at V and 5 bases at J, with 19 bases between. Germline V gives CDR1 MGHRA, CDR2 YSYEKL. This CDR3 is CASSQQESSATHNEQFF. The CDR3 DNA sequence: TGCGCCAGCAGCCAACAGGAATCTAGCGCCACACACAATGAGCAGTTCTTC.

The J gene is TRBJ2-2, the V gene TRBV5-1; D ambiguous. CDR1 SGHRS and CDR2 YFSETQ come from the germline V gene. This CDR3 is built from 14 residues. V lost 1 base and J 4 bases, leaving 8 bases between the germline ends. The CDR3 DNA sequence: TGCGCCAGCAGCTTGTCGGCCAGCACCGGGGAGCTGTTTTTT. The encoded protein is CASSLSASTGELFF.

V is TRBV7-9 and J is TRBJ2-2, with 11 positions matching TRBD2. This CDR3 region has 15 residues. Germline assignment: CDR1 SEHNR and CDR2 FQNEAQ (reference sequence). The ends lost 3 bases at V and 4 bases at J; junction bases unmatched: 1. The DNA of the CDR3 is TGTGCCAGCAGCTTCCTAGCGGGGGGCACCGGGGAGCTGTTTTTT. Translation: CASSFLAGGTGELFF.

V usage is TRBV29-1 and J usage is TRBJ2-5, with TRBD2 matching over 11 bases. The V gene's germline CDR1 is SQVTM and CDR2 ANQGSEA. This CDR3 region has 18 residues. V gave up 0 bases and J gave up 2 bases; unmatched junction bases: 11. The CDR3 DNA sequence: TGCAGCGTTGAAGATCTACTAGCGGGAGTTGGCCGTCAAGAGACCCAGTACTTC. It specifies CSVEDLLAGVGRQETQYF.

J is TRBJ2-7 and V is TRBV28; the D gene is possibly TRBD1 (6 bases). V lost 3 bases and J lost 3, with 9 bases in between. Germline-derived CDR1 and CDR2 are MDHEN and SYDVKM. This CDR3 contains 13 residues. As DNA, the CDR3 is TGTGCCAGCAGTTTCGACAGGATCTACGAGCAGTACTTC. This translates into CASSFDRIYEQYF. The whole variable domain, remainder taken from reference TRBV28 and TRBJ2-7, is DVKVTQSSRYLVKRTGEKVFLECVQDMDHENMFWYRQDPGLGLRLIYFSYDVKMKEKGDIPEGYSVSREKKERFSLILESASTNQTSMYLCASSFDRIYEQYFGPGTRLTVT.

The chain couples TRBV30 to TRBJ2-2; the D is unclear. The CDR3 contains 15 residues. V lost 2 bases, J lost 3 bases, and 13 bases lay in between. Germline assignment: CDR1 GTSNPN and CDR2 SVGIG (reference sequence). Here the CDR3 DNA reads TGTGCCTGGAGTAGGGTCAAGGGCTACACCGGGGAGCTGTTTTTT. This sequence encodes CAWSRVKGYTGELFF.

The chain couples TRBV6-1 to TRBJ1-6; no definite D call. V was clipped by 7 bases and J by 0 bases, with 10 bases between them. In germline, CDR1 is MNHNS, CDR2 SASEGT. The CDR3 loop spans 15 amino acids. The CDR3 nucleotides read TGTGCCAGCAAGGAGAGGAGCTCCTATAATTCACCCCTCCACTTT. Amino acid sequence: CASKERSSYNSPLHF.

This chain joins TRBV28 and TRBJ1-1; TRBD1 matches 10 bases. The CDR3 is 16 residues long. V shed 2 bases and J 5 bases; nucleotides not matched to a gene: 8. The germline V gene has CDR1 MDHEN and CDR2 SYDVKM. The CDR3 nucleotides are TGTGCCAGCAGTTTACCTCTCGGGACAGGGGTTACTGAAGCTTTCTTT. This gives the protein CASSLPLGTGVTEAFF.

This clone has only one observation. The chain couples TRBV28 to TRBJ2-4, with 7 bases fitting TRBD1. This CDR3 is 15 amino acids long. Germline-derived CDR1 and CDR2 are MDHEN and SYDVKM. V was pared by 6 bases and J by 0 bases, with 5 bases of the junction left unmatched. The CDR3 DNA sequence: TGTGCCAGCAGCCGCACAGGGGTAGCCAAAAACATTCAGTACTTC. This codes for CASSRTGVAKNIQYF.

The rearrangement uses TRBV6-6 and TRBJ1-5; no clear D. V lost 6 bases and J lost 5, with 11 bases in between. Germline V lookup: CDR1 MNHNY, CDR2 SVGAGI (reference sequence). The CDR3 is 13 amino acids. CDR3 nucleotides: TGTGCCAGCAGGGGAGGTGACTATCAGCCCCAGCATTTT. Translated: CASRGGDYQPQHF.

CDR3 DNA sequence: TGCAGCGTTGCGTCAGGGGCAACTTACAATGAGCAGTTCTTC. Its translation: CSVASGATYNEQFF. The chain links TRBV29-1 to TRBJ2-1; tentatively, D is TRBD1 (6 bases). The CDR3 totals 14 residues. Trimming took off 4 bases at V and 4 bases at J, with 14 bases between the two ends. Looked up from germline, CDR1 is SQVTM and CDR2 is ANQGSEA.

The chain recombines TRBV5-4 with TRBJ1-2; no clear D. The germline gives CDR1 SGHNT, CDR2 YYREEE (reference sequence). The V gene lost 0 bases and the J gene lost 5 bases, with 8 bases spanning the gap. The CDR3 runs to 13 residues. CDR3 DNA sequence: TGTGCCAGCAGCTTGGTCCCGGGTTATGGCTACACCTTC. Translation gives CASSLVPGYGYTF.

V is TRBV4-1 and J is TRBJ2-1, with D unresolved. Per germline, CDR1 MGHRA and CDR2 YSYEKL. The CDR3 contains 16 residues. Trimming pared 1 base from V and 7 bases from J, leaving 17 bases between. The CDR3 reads CASSQVRLVKGNEQFF. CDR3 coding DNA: TGCGCCAGCAGCCAAGTTCGTCTAGTAAAGGGAAATGAGCAGTTCTTC.

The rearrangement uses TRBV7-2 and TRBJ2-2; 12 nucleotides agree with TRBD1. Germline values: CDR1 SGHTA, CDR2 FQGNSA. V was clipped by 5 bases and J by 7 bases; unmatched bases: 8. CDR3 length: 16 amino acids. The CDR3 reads CASSQSGTGGSGELFF. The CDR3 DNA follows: TGTGCCAGCAGCCAATCCGGGACAGGGGGCAGCGGGGAGCTGTTTTTT. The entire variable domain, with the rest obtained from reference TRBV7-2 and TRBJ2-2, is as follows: GAGVSQSPSNKVTEKGKDVELRCDPISGHTALYWYRQSLGQGLEFLIYFQGNSAPDKSGLPSDRFSAERTGGSVSTLTIQRTQQEDSAVYLCASSQSGTGGSGELFFGEGSRLTVL.